These 27 T cell receptor beta chains originate from one sample sequenced in a study of cytomegalovirus exposure and HLA in healthy donors. PCR involved 60 Vbeta and 13 Jbeta primers. Here immunoSEQ multiplex PCR was the method, and the copy in TCRdb shows in-frame clones only, minus some. The repertoire includes some 140,000 clones, less than 80% of them detected once, and roughly 8.8% sits in the top ten. The sample taken for sequencing was PBMCs. These receptors were taken from a woman aged 45-59 years in good health and CMV-seropositive.

V is TRBV19 and J is TRBJ2-7; 8 positions agree with TRBD1. J lost 2 bases, V lost 4 bases, and 4 bases had no gene match. In germline, CDR1 is LNHDA, CDR2 SQIVND (reference sequence). The CDR3 extends over 14 amino acids. The CDR3 nucleotides are TGTGCCAGTAGTACCCAGGGGGCCGCCTACGAGCAGTACTTC. This encodes CASSTQGAAYEQYF. The full variable domain, in which reference TRBV19 and TRBJ2-7 provide the parts outside the CDR3, is DGGITQSPKYLFRKEGQNVTLSCEQNLNHDAMYWYRQDPGQGLRLIYYSQIVNDFQKGDIAEGYSVSREKKESFPLTVTSAQKNPTAFYLCASSTQGAAYEQYFGPGTRLTVT.

The chain has TRBV7-2 and TRBJ1-3, with 8 nucleotides matching TRBD1. The V segment lost 3 bases and the J segment 0 bases; nucleotides outside the gene matches: 4. The CDR3 is 16 amino acids. Germline V CDR1 and CDR2: SGHTA, FQGNSA. The CDR3 DNA reads TGTGCCAGCAGCTTGCAGGGGGCCGGCTCTGGAAACACCATATATTTT. It codes for CASSLQGAGSGNTIYF. Variable domain in full (rest from reference TRBV7-2 and TRBJ1-3): GAGVSQSPSNKVTEKGKDVELRCDPISGHTALYWYRQSLGQGLEFLIYFQGNSAPDKSGLPSDRFSAERTGGSVSTLTIQRTQQEDSAVYLCASSLQGAGSGNTIYFGEGSWLTVV.

This clone came up a few times. The chain uses TRBV4-1 and TRBJ1-4; TRBD1 might be the D (6 bases). Germline loops: CDR1 MGHRA, CDR2 YSYEKL. The CDR3 runs to 16 residues. Trimming removed 0 bases from V and 8 bases from J, with 16 bases in between. The CDR3 sequence is CASSQDRSGVAEKLFF. The CDR3 DNA reads as TGCGCCAGCAGCCAAGACAGGTCAGGGGTCGCGGAAAAACTGTTTTTT.

The J gene is TRBJ1-3, the V gene TRBV6-5, with a weak D call TRBD1 (5 bases). Trimming cost V 6 bases and J 0 bases, with 9 bases left between them. The length of the CDR3 is 14 residues. Germline V gives CDR1 MNHEY, CDR2 SVGAGI. CDR3 DNA sequence: TGTGCCAGCAGCCCGGGGGGCTCTGGAAACACCATATATTTT. Translated: CASSPGGSGNTIYF.

V is TRBV6-6 and J is TRBJ1-1, with no clear D. V was trimmed by 2 bases and J by 4 bases, leaving 8 bases between them. Germline V gives CDR1 MNHNY, CDR2 SVGAGI (reference sequence). The CDR3 loop spans 13 amino acids. In DNA, the CDR3 is TGTGCCAGCAGTTACGAGGAGGGCACTGAAGCTTTCTTT. Translating it yields CASSYEEGTEAFF.

This chain uses TRBV5-6 with TRBJ2-7; 10 bases map to TRBD1. J gave up 4 bases and V 0 bases, and 1 base lay outside the gene matches. From germline, CDR1 is SGHDT and CDR2 YYEEEE. This CDR3 has 14 amino acids. This CDR3 reads CASSLGTGGYEQYF. CDR3 coding DNA: TGTGCCAGCAGCTTGGGGACAGGGGGGTACGAGCAGTACTTC.

The chain carries TRBV10-3 and TRBJ1-2, with 12 bases identical to TRBD1. The J segment lost 5 bases and the V segment lost 5 bases, leaving 12 bases of the junction unmatched. Germline CDR1 is ENHRY and CDR2 is SYGVKD. The CDR3 consists of 17 residues. The CDR3 here is CAISKPGQGAENYGYTF. The CDR3 DNA follows: TGTGCCATCAGTAAACCGGGACAGGGGGCTGAGAATTATGGCTACACCTTC.

The chain combines TRBV7-2 with TRBJ2-7; 9 nucleotides line up with TRBD1. Looked up from germline, CDR1 is SGHTA and CDR2 is FQGNSA. This CDR3 spans 17 amino acids. With V trimmed by 1 base and J by 4 bases, 11 bases remained unmatched. DNA for the CDR3: TGTGCCAGCAGCTTAGGAGTGTGGGGACAGGGCGGATACGAGCAGTACTTC. It codes for CASSLGVWGQGGYEQYF.

CDR3 protein: CASSVASTNEKLFF. CDR3 sequence (DNA): TGTGCCAGCAGTGTCGCGTCAACTAATGAAAAACTGTTTTTT. This chain uses TRBV2 with TRBJ1-4, with no clear D. The CDR3 has 14 amino acids. V was clipped by 4 bases and J by 0 bases, with 6 bases between them. Germline CDR1 is SNHLY and CDR2 is FYNNEI.

This clone was recorded once. V gene TRBV28 combines with J gene TRBJ1-1, with D maybe TRBD1 (6 bases). The V end was cut by 7 bases, the J end by 4 bases, with 10 bases between. This CDR3 is built from 12 residues. In germline, CDR1 is MDHEN, CDR2 SYDVKM. The CDR3 reads CASKGGSTEAFF. The CDR3 nucleotides are TGTGCCAGCAAGGGGGGGAGCACTGAAGCTTTCTTT.

This clone has a handful of counts. The CDR3 DNA reads as TGTGCCAGCAGCTGGGGGACAGGGGCCTACACTGAAGCTTTCTTT. Its protein is CASSWGTGAYTEAFF. The chain is built from TRBV5-4 and TRBJ1-1, with TRBD1 identical over 10 bases. CDR1 and CDR2 from the germline V gene are SGHNT and YYREEE (reference sequence). This CDR3 is 15 amino acids long. V dropped 3 bases and J dropped 3; count of bases not matched to a gene: 5.

V gene TRBV29-1 combines with J gene TRBJ2-2; a weak D match, TRBD1 (5 bases). CDR1 and CDR2 (germline): SQVTM, ANQGSEA. The CDR3 sequence is 13 residues long. V lost 4 bases and J 4 bases, leaving 10 bases between the germline ends. CDR3 protein: CSVAPGITGELFF. CDR3 in DNA: TGCAGCGTTGCGCCAGGGATCACCGGGGAGCTGTTTTTT.

This clone was seen just once. This rearrangement joins TRBV5-4 to TRBJ2-3; the D gene is possibly TRBD1 (6 bases). Germline values: CDR1 SGHNT, CDR2 YYREEE (reference sequence). This CDR3 comprises 13 residues. V lost 4 bases and J 2 bases, leaving 8 bases between the germline ends. CDR3 protein: CASSHRDTDTQYF. CDR3 in DNA: TGTGCCAGCAGCCACAGGGACACAGATACGCAGTATTTT.

The V call is TRBV5-4, the J call TRBJ2-3; perhaps TRBD2 as D (6 bases). This CDR3 has 14 amino acids. Germline values: CDR1 SGHNT, CDR2 YYREEE (reference sequence). Between the trimmed V and J ends, which lost 5 bases and 5 bases, there was a span of 15 bases. The CDR3 DNA follows: TGTGCCAGCAGGTCATGGGGAGGCGGAGATACGCAGTATTTT. It encodes CASRSWGGGDTQYF.

This clone was detected a few times. The V call is TRBV5-4, the J call TRBJ2-7; D call uncertain. With 2 bases removed from V and 7 bases from J, the gap between germline ends came to 13 bases. The CDR3 has 13 amino acids. Germline V gene lookup returns CDR1 SGHNT and CDR2 YYREEE (reference sequence). CDR3 sequence: CASSFPLAREQYF. The DNA of the CDR3 is TGTGCCAGCAGCTTCCCCTTAGCTAGGGAGCAGTACTTC.

V usage is TRBV4-3 and J usage is TRBJ1-2; 9 bases match TRBD1. The length of the CDR3 is 15 residues. Trimming at V came to 3 bases and at J to 4 bases, leaving 6 bases not matched to a gene. From germline, CDR1 is LGHNA and CDR2 YSLEER. DNA for the CDR3: TGCGCCAGCAGCCAGGGGACAGGGTACGGCTATGGCTACACCTTC. It codes for CASSQGTGYGYGYTF.

The V and J genes are TRBV6-4 and TRBJ2-3; possible D gene TRBD2, 6 bases. The CDR3 runs to 15 residues. The germline CDR1 and CDR2 sequences are MRHNA and SNTAGT. V was trimmed by 3 bases and J by 1 base, leaving 11 bases between them. Written as DNA, the CDR3 is TGTGCCAGCAGTGAGGGACTGGGAGGCACAGATACGCAGTATTTT. As protein: CASSEGLGGTDTQYF.

The chain is built from TRBV6-5 and TRBJ1-6; 7 bases fit TRBD1. Per the germline V gene, CDR1 is MNHEY and CDR2 is SVGAGI. The CDR3 runs to 15 residues. V lost 6 bases, J lost 11 bases, and 13 bases stayed unmatched. CDR3 in DNA: TGTGCCAGCAGGGACGGGAATCGGGACAGAGCACCCCTCCACTTT. Translating gives CASRDGNRDRAPLHF.

CDR3 bases: TGTGCCAGCGCCCGGGATAGCAATCAGCCCCAGCATTTT. Protein: CASARDSNQPQHF. The chain uses TRBV7-2 and TRBJ1-5; no reliable D call. The V end lost 8 bases, the J end lost 0 bases, and 8 bases lay between the germline ends. The CDR3 extends over 13 amino acids. CDR1 is SGHTA, CDR2 FQGNSA, per germline.

About this clone: The junction departs from the called germline gene at one end, perhaps through a read error. This sequence joins TRBV6-4 and TRBJ1-4, with D possibly matching TRBD1 (5 bases). The CDR3 sequence is 9 residues long. CDR1 and CDR2 (germline): MRHNA, SNTAGT. DNA for the CDR3: TGTGCCAGCAGTGATAGGGGTCCGTTT. Translation gives CASSDRGPF.

The gene calls are TRBV2 and TRBJ2-3; D unclear. V lost 3 bases and J lost 3, with 7 bases in between. Germline-derived CDR1 and CDR2 are SNHLY and FYNNEI. This CDR3 has 13 amino acids. The CDR3 here is CASSDRRTDTQYF. The CDR3, as DNA: TGTGCCAGCAGTGATCGCCGGACAGATACGCAGTATTTT.

V gene TRBV21-1 combines with J gene TRBJ2-1; the D call TRBD1 from the table was never checked on the DNA. TRBV21-1 is a pseudogene. There are 17 residues in the CDR3. The CDR3: CASSKARGKRSYNEQFF. CDR3 nucleotides: TGTGCCAGCAGCAAAGCCAGGGGCAAACGCTCCTACAATGAGCAGTTCTTC.

The DNA of the CDR3 is TGTGCCACCAGCGGTCCGGGACAGGGGGCAAACGAGCAGTACTTC. This gives the protein CATSGPGQGANEQYF. This chain uses TRBV15 with TRBJ2-7; 12 bases agree with TRBD1. The ends lost 5 bases at V and 5 bases at J; junction bases unmatched: 7. CDR3 size: 15 residues. Germline V gene data show CDR1 as LNHNV and CDR2 as YYDKDF (reference sequence).

This clone occurred once. The genes are TRBV27 and TRBJ2-5, with 8 nucleotides matching TRBD1. The length of the CDR3 is 13 residues. Germline V gene lookup returns CDR1 MNHEY and CDR2 SMNVEV (reference sequence). With 2 bases clipped from V and 8 bases from J, the junction kept 4 bases outside the gene matches. The CDR3 is CASSLQTGVTQYF. Here the CDR3 DNA reads TGTGCCAGCAGTTTACAGACAGGGGTAACCCAGTACTTC.

The gene calls are TRBV19 and TRBJ1-2; no clear D. The CDR3 runs 14 residues. Germline loops: CDR1 LNHDA, CDR2 SQIVND (reference sequence). Trimming left V 3 bases short and J 1 base short, with 9 bases between. This CDR3 is CASSIGQDNYGYTF. CDR3 nucleotide sequence: TGTGCCAGTAGTATTGGCCAGGATAACTATGGCTACACCTTC.

CDR3 coding DNA: TGTGCCCTCTCAAGCGTAAGGGAGGGCAATCAGCCCCAGCATTTT. Its protein is CALSSVREGNQPQHF. This rearrangement joins TRBV28 to TRBJ1-5; no reliable D call. V lost 11 bases and J lost 2, with 19 bases in between. Germline V gene sequence: CDR1 MDHEN, CDR2 SYDVKM. This CDR3 contains 15 residues.

This chain links TRBV6-1 with TRBJ2-7, with D tentatively TRBD1 (6 bases). The CDR3 loop spans 15 amino acids. Trimming took off 10 bases at V and 7 bases at J, with 26 bases between the two ends. The germline CDR1 and CDR2 sequences are MNHNS and SASEGT. CDR3 in DNA: TGTGCCACCGATCTTCTTCCAGGGGACCCCGTGGAGCAGTACTTC. It translates to CATDLLPGDPVEQYF.